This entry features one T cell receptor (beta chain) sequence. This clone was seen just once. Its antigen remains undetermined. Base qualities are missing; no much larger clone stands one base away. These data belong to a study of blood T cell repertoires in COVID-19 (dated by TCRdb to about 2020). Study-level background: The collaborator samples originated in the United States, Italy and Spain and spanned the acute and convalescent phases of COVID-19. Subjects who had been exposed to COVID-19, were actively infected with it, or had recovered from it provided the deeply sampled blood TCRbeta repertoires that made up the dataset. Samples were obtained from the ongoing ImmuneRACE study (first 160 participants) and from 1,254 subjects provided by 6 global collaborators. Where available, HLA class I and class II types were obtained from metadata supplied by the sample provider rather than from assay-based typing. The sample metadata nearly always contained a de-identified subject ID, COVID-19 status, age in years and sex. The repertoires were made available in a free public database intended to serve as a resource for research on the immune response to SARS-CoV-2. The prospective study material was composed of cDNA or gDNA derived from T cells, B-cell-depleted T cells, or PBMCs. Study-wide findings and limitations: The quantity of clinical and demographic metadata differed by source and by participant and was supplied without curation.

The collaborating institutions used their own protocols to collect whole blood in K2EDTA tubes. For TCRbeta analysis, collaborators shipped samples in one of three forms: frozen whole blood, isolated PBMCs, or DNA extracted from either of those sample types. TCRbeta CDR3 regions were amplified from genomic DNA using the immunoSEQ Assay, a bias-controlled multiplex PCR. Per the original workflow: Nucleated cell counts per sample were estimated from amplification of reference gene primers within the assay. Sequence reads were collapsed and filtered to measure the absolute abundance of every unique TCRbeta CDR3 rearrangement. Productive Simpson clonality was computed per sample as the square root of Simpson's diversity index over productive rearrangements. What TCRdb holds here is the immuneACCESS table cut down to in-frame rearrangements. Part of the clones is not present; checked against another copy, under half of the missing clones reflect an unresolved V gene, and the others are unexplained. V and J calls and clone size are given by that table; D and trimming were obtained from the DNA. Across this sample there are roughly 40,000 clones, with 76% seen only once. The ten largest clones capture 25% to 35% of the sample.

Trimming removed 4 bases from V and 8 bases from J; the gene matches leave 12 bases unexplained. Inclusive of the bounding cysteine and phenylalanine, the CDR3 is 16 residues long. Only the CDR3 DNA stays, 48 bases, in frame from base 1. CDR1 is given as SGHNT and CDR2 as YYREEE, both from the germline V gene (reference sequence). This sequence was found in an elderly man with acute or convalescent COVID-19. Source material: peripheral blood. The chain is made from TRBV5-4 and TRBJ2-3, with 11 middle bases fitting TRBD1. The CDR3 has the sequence CASSPTGQGVGGTQYF. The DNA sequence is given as TGTGCCAGCAGCCCTACGGGACAGGGGGTCGGCGGTACGCAGTATTTT.